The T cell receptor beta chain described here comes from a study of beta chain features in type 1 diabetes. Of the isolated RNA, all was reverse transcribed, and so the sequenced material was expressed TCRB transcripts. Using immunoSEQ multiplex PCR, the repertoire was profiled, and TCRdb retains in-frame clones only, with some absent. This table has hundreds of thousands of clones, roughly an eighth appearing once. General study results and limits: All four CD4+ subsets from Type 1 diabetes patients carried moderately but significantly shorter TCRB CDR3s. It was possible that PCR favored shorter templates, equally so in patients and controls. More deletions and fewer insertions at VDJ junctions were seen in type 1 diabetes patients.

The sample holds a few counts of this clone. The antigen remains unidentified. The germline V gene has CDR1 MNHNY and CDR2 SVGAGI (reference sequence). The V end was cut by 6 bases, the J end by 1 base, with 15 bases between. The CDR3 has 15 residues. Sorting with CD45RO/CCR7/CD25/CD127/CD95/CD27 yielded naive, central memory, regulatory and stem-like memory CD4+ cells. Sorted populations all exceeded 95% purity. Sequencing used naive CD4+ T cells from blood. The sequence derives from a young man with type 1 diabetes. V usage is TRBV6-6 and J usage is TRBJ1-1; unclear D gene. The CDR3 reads CASSFPARKNTEAFF. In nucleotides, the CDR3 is TGTGCCAGCAGCTTCCCGGCGAGAAAGAACACTGAAGCTTTCTTT.